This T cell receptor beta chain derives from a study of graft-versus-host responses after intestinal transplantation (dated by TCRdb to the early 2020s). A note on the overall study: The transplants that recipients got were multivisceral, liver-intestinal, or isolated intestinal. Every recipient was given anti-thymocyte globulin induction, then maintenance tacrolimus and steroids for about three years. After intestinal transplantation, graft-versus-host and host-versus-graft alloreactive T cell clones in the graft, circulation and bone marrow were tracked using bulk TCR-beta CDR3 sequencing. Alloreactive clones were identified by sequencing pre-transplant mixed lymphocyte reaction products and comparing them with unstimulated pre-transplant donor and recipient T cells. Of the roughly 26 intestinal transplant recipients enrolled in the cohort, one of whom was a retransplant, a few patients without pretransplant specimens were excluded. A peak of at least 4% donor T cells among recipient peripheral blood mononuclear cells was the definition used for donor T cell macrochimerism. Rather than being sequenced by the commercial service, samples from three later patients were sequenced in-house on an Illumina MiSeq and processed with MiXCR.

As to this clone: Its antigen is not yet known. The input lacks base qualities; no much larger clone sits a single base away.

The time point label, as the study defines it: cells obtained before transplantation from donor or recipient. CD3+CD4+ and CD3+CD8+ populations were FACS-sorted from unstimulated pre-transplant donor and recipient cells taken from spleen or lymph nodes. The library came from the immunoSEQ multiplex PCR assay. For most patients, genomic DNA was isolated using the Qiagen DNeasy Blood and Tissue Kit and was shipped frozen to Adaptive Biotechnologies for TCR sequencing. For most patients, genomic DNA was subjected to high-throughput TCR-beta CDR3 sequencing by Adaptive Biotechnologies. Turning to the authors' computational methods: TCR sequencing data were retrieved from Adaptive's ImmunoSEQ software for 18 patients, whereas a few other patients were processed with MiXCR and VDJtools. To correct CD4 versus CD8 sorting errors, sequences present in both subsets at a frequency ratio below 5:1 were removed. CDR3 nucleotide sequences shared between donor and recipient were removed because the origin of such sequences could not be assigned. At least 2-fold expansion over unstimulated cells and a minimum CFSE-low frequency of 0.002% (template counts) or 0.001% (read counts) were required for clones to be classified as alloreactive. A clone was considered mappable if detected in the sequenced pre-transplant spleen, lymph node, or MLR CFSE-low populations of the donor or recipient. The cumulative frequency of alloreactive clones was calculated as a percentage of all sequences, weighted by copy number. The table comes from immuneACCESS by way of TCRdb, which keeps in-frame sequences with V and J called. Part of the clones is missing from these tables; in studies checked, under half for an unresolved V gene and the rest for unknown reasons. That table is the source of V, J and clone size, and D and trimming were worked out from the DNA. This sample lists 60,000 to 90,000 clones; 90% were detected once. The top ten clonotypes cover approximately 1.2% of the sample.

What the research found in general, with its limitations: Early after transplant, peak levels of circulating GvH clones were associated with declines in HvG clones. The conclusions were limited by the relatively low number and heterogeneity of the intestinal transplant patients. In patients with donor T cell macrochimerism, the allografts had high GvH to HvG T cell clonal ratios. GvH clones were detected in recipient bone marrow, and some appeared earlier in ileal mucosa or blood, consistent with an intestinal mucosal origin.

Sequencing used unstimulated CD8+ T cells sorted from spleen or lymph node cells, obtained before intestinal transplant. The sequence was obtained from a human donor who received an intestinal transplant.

The CDR3 corresponds to CASSGGLAGGYNEQFF. The nucleotide sequence reads as follows: TGTGCCAGCAGCGGGGGACTAGCGGGGGGATACAATGAGCAGTTCTTC. The sequence joins TRBV7-3 to TRBJ2-1, with 15 junctional bases fitting TRBD2. The germline V gene sets CDR1 to SGHTA and CDR2 to FQGTGA. The CDR3, cysteine through phenylalanine, is 16 amino acids long. The DNA shown is the 48-base CDR3, in frame from base 1. V is cut back by 5 bases and J by 4 bases, with 3 bases in the junction unmatched.